This TCR beta chain was captured in a study of cytomegalovirus exposure and HLA in healthy donors (dated 2017 in TCRdb). For context, the study as a whole: In an earlier analysis of under 600 of the donors, about 270 Gb of sequence data and about 110 million unique TCR beta sequences from roughly 200 million T cells were reported. A later genetic analysis used genome-wide SNP genotypes for about 65% of the roughly 670 donors, treating that subset as a discovery cohort. High-throughput TCR immunosequencing, statistical association of individual TCRs with disease status, and machine learning were combined to predict cytomegalovirus infection status. In addition to the first cohort of roughly 670 subjects, a separate validation cohort of 120 different subjects was used. Of the 300 to 500 genotyped donors, 65% to 90% were placed in the genetic ancestry cluster associated with self-reported Caucasian donors. In the later analysis, no new phenotypic data were used to find candidate immune exposures; instead, reliance was placed on TCR beta sequences and their occurrence across donors. A later analysis re-examined previously published TCR beta repertoires from just over 650 donors and added high-resolution HLA genotyping to investigate patterns of TCR occurrence. Among roughly 370 genotyped donors of the cohort, an average of about 240,000 unique TCR beta nucleotide sequences were sequenced per donor, roughly a sixth of them non-productive. An early release that covered roughly 600 HLA-typed donors contained around 300 gigabases of sequencing data and 85 million to 100 million unique TCR sequences. Roughly 5 DR-DQ haplotypes were treated as single units for association and clustering because of strong linkage in the cohort. Typing coverage varied by locus: 629-630 donors for A, B, C, DRB1 and DQB1; roughly 510 for DQA1; more than 600 for DPA1; fewer than 480 for DPB1. In an earlier analysis of 500 to 650 of the donors, high-throughput TCR beta sequencing was used to judge whether each TCR beta V gene segment behaved as functional or pseudogenic. Both class I and class II loci were covered by HLA typing, at four-digit resolution. The study was designed to test whether signatures of past pathogen exposure could be identified by cataloging public T cell receptors. The study used immunosequencing to profile the T cell repertoires of around 600 subjects and linked those repertoires to cytomegalovirus serostatus. Donor age, sex, ethnicity and CMV serostatus were compiled together with the repertoire data. All discovery cohort repertoires had been generated on a single sequencing platform. Study-wide conclusions, independent of this receptor: A later analysis reported that several top co-occurrence clusters appeared linked to parvovirus B19, influenza, CMV and Epstein-Barr virus. Because the 87-base-pair reads could not distinguish some IMGT-functional V segments, including TRBV6-2 and TRBV6-3, those segments were excluded. In a later analysis, the rate of TCR association differed among HLA loci, with DRB1 alleles having the most associated TCRs and HLA-C alleles having the fewest. Compared with equally common non-associated chains, HLA-associated TCR beta chains in a later analysis were more clonally expanded and had lower generation probabilities. In an earlier analysis of more than 500 of the donors, most TCR beta V segments appeared in productive rearrangements about 90% or about 30% of the time, broadly matching IMGT annotations. A further reported finding was that TCR beta sequences accurately predicted the HLA-A and HLA-B alleles for most subjects in the first cohort. Correlated functional status among segregating V segments might reflect linkage disequilibrium, but an unknown experimental factor could not be ruled out. The authors suggested that the approach could potentially be generalized to other disease states and immunological phenotypes. When HLA alleles, especially DR and DQ, strongly co-occurred, attributing TCR associations to individual alleles was difficult. CMV serostatus was the only immune exposure information available for the cohort. Only TCR beta chains were sequenced in this cohort, and the absence of alpha or paired-chain data limited detectable features. In both the original and validation cohorts, the classifier was reported to diagnose cytomegalovirus status with high specificity and sensitivity. A cluster of highly shared sequence variants was judged likely to represent a technical artifact of the sequencing pipeline. While some public TCRs were present in many individuals, most TCR sequences turned up only very rarely across donors. In a later genetic analysis, fewer N-insertions in productive TCRs were reported among donors in an Asian-associated ancestry cluster than the roughly 700-donor mean. HLA typing was unavailable for some donors at each locus, so association tests used only the typed subset. An association between a missense DCLRE1C variant and V-gene and J-gene trimming of TCR beta chains was found in a later genetic analysis and replicated in an independent cohort. The presence/absence analyses assumed that sequencing depth was roughly uniform across donors, and that assumption may not be true. A few of the identified cytomegalovirus-associated TCR beta chains were confirmed in vitro to be specific for cytomegalovirus antigens. Seventeen rarely observed V segments, including chromosome 9 orphons, were excluded from the earlier analysis of almost 600 of the donors because counts were too low. At a false discovery rate of 0.05, a later analysis linked 16,951 TCR beta sequences to specific HLA alleles. Most CMV-associated TCR beta chains appeared to be HLA-restricted in a later analysis, and the HLA associations seemed to be driven largely by CMV exposure. The study listed 164 TCR beta chains as associated with cytomegalovirus.

The cohort comprised some 680 healthy bone marrow donors. At the time of sampling, every cohort member was nominally healthy, though immune exposures that went unrecorded were likely present. The donor tested CMV seronegative, placing the donor among the 350 or so seronegative members of the cohort. Each donor provided a peripheral blood sample, and peripheral blood mononuclear cells were used for TCR beta sequencing. Genomic DNA was extracted from the blood cell samples with the Qiagen DNeasy Blood Extraction Kit. This clone was found once. Its specific antigen is unknown. No much larger clone exists at a distance of one base, and base qualities are not known. V loses 3 bases at its end and J loses 5 bases; junction bases beyond the gene matches: 9. Spanning cysteine to phenylalanine, the CDR3 consists of 15 amino acids. The read is trimmed to its CDR3 DNA, 45 bases read in frame from base 1. CDR1 and CDR2 are drawn from the germline V gene (reference sequence): LNHDA, SQIVND.

The library was built by means of the immunoSEQ multiplex PCR assay. For the multiplex PCR, a mixture combining 60 forward primers for TCR Vbeta segments and 13 reverse primers for TCR Jbeta segments was used. The CDR3 region of rearranged TCR beta genes was amplified from genomic DNA with a multiplex PCR assay. Amplified TCR beta libraries were sequenced as 87-base-pair reads on the Illumina HiSeq System. The paper's data handling went like this. Across the roughly 670 repertoires, a later analysis counted tens of millions of unique TCR beta chains, 8.5 million to 12 million of which were shared by at least two donors. To remove PCR and sequencing errors, raw reads were error-corrected and collapsed into unique sequences using a nearest-neighbor algorithm that merged closely related sequences. Alignment of CDR3 sequences to IMGT reference sequences was used to assign V, D and J gene segments. For a sequence to be retained, a match of at least six nucleotides was required to both a V gene segment and a J gene segment. A rearrangement counted as productive if the CDR3 had no stop codons and remained in frame with V and J, and every other rearrangement counted as non-productive. Following IMGT convention, CDR3 was defined as the stretch from the second conserved V-encoded cysteine to the conserved J-encoded phenylalanine. Sequences without an unambiguous match to a single V gene segment were excluded from the earlier analysis of over 500 of the donors. An earlier analysis of approximately 590 of the donors called V segments functional above 56.7% productive rearrangements and segregating when the between-donor standard deviation exceeded 5%. A statistical classification framework was developed to diagnose cytomegalovirus status using the catalog of TCR beta chain sequences. In a later analysis, V and J genes were assigned by comparing TCR nucleotide sequences against IMGT/GENE-DB human TR gene sequences. In a later analysis, CDR3 sequences and most-parsimonious VDJ recombination scenarios were assigned using the TCRdist pipeline. A later analysis defined each TCR beta chain by its CDR3 amino acid sequence plus V-gene family, and excluded reads lacking a unique V-gene family. As a way to deal with suspected cross-contamination and a sequencing artifact, a later analysis dropped 450 to 700 nucleotide sequences that were highly shared and had low generation probability. For each public chain, a later analysis derived a clonal expansion index from normalized ranks of inferred template counts within each repertoire. A later analysis computed generation probabilities with a VDJ recombination model fitted to out-of-frame rearrangements, and checked the results against IGoR. In a later analysis, hypergeometric tests were used to score TCR-TCR, TCR-HLA and TCR-CMV co-occurrence, with a repertoire-size bias correction applied to TCR pairs. In a later analysis, false discovery rates were estimated by permuting HLA or CMV assignments 20 times. A later analysis grouped co-occurring TCRs with DBSCAN, adding TCRdist sequence similarity when clustering within HLA-allele-positive subsets. For co-occurrence clustering, repertoires with fewer than 30,000 or more than 120,000 public chains were excluded, along with five repertoires with anomalous nucleotide sharing. Drawn from immuneACCESS, this table holds only the in-frame rearrangements with V and J called that TCRdb kept. Clones are partly lost; checked studies trace under half to an unresolved V gene and leave the rest unexplained. D and trimming come from the DNA, and the V and J calls and clone size come from that table. This sample lists some 170,000 clones; more than 65% were detected once. The top ten clones comprise 1.6% of the sample.

This TCR was sampled from a woman aged 25 to 39 in good health and CMV-seronegative. The V and J segments used are TRBV19 and TRBJ2-7, with 8 bases matching TRBD1. Sequenced: PBMCs. The sequence in DNA is TGTGCCAGTAGTATCGGACAGGGAAATTTACACGAGCAGTACTTC. It translates to CASSIGQGNLHEQYF. The full variable domain, with segments outside the CDR3 supplied by the reference TRBV19 and TRBJ2-7 proteins, appears as DGGITQSPKYLFRKEGQNVTLSCEQNLNHDAMYWYRQDPGQGLRLIYYSQIVNDFQKGDIAEGYSVSREKKESFPLTVTSAQKNPTAFYLCASSIGQGNLHEQYFGPGTRLTVT.